The T cell receptor beta chain described here comes from a study of radiotherapy plus CTLA-4 blockade in lung cancer. Libraries were prepared by immunoSEQ multiplex PCR; TCRdb keeps only in-frame clonotypes and omits some of them. The repertoire holds roughly 110,000 clones, with roughly 77% as singletons. CDR1 is SGHRS and CDR2 is YFSETQ in the germline V gene. This CDR3 comprises 16 residues. V was pared by 4 bases and J by 8 bases, with 12 bases of the junction left unmatched. This receptor was taken from a human donor with non-small cell lung cancer that progressed on radiotherapy plus ipilimumab. Some clones in this sample may be carry-over from other donors' samples. This rearrangement joins TRBV5-1 to TRBJ1-4; 9 positions match TRBD1. The sample consisted of peripheral blood, taken from a patient treated with radiotherapy plus ipilimumab. CDR3 bases: TGCGCCAGCAGCCGCGGACAGGGGCTTGGGGAGGAAAAACTGTTTTTT. Translation: CASSRGQGLGEEKLFF.